This record concerns one TCR beta chain sequence. The data derive from a study of shared clonotypes between healthy human individuals. The naive CD8 fraction comprised CD45RO-negative cells positively selected for CCR7 and excluded terminally differentiated effector memory CD45RA+ cells. The table came from immunoSEQ multiplex PCR; TCRdb's copy has only in-frame clones and leaves some out. The data hold about 2.2 million clones, with around 93% observed a single time. Germline CDR1 and CDR2: SGHRS and YFSETQ. The junction had 9 bases not matched to a gene; V was cut back by 7 bases and J by 3 bases. CDR3 size: 14 residues.

This sequence joins TRBV5-1 and TRBJ2-7; 8 bases are shared with TRBD2. This sequence originates from a man aged 18 to 30 in good health. Some clones in this sample may be carry-over from other donors' samples. Sequencing was done on a sample of naive CD8+ T cells from PBMCs. In DNA, the CDR3 is TGCGCCAGCTCCTATACGGGACTAGTCTACGAGCAGTACTTC. It yields the protein CASSYTGLVYEQYF.